The 16 T cell receptor beta chains below come from one sample, sequenced in a study of vaccination and CD4 T cells after COVID-19. In TCRdb, the PCR reads were re-called with MiXCR into one record per CDR3 protein. The data contain roughly 30,000 distinct CDR3 sequences, approximately 51% of them seen just once; the ten biggest clones take up over 4.5%. Time point noted: late sampling 161 to 241 days after vaccination in a few convalescent patients. The starting material was CD4+ T cells from blood, obtained about 7 months after SARS-CoV-2 vaccination. The receptor set was obtained from a human donor who had recovered from COVID-19.

The gene calls are TRBV7-9 and TRBJ2-7, with 9 nucleotides matching TRBD1. CDR3 size: 16 residues. Trimming removed 4 bases from V and 5 bases from J; junction bases left unmatched: 12. CDR1 is SEHNR and CDR2 is FQNEAQ in the germline V gene (reference sequence). The CDR3 DNA is TGTGCCAGCAGCTCCCGAGGACGACAGGGGGGTAACGAGCAGTACTTC. Its protein is CASSSRGRQGGNEQYF. Complete variable domain (other parts from reference TRBV7-9 and TRBJ2-7): DTGVSQNPRHKITKRGQNVTFRCDPISEHNRLYWYRQTLGQGPEFLTYFQNEAQLEKSRLLSDRFSAERPKGSFSTLEIQRTEQGDSAMYLCASSSRGRQGGNEQYFGPGTRLTVT.

This clonotype was observed a handful of times. This rearrangement joins TRBV7-2 to TRBJ2-5, with D possibly TRBD2 on 6 matching bases. The germline V gene encodes CDR1 SGHTA and CDR2 FQGNSA. V lost 3 bases and J 5 bases, leaving 19 bases between the germline ends. The CDR3 contains 16 residues. The CDR3 DNA follows: TGTGCCAGCAGCTTTGGAAGCGGGCGAGTCGGGGAGACCCAGTACTTC. It encodes CASSFGSGRVGETQYF.

The CDR3 coding sequence is TGTGCCAGCAGCTTAGATACTAGCGTCCTAGGTGAGCAGTTCTTC. Its translation: CASSLDTSVLGEQFF. The chain employs TRBV7-3 and TRBJ2-1, with 7 positions matching TRBD2. This CDR3 has 15 residues. The junction had 10 bases not matched to a gene; V was cut back by 2 bases and J by 9 bases. Germline values: CDR1 SGHTA, CDR2 FQGTGA.

This clonotype was seen a single time. The V and J genes are TRBV20-1 and TRBJ1-2; no firm D call. CDR1 and CDR2 from the germline V gene are DFQATT and SNEGSKA (reference sequence). The CDR3 is made up of 14 amino acids. The V end lost 0 bases, the J end lost 4 bases, and 12 bases lay between the germline ends. The chain's CDR3 is CSAREKGFTYGYTF. As DNA, the CDR3 is TGCAGTGCTAGAGAAAAGGGATTTACCTATGGCTACACCTTC.

This chain uses TRBV7-9 with TRBJ1-1; D may be TRBD1 (6 bases). Germline-derived CDR1 and CDR2 are SEHNR and FQNEAQ (reference sequence). Trimming pared 1 base from V and 1 base from J, leaving 13 bases between. CDR3 length: 16 amino acids. The CDR3 coding sequence is TGTGCCAGCAGCTTAGAGCCGCAGGGGAGGAACACTGAAGCTTTCTTT. Its translation is CASSLEPQGRNTEAFF. The full variable domain, in which reference TRBV7-9 and TRBJ1-1 provide the parts outside the CDR3, is DTGVSQNPRHKITKRGQNVTFRCDPISEHNRLYWYRQTLGQGPEFLTYFQNEAQLEKSRLLSDRFSAERPKGSFSTLEIQRTEQGDSAMYLCASSLEPQGRNTEAFFGQGTRLTVV.

The chain links TRBV5-4 to TRBJ2-1; D tentatively reads TRBD1 or TRBD2 (5 bases each). CDR1 and CDR2 (germline): SGHNT, YYREEE (reference sequence). Between the trimmed V and J ends, which lost 6 bases and 9 bases, there was a span of 19 bases. CDR3 length: 14 amino acids. CDR3 nucleotides: TGTGCCAGCACCTCCGGGACGGAGACGAGTGAGCAGTTCTTC. It codes for CASTSGTETSEQFF.

The rearrangement joins TRBV7-9 to TRBJ2-5; 12 positions agree with TRBD2. This CDR3 is 16 amino acids long. V shed 5 bases, J shed 5 bases, and the junction held 9 bases outside the gene matches. The germline V gene has CDR1 SEHNR and CDR2 FQNEAQ (reference sequence). The CDR3 DNA reads TGTGCCAGCAGCCCAAGACTAGCGGGAGCCGGTGAGACCCAGTACTTC. It codes for CASSPRLAGAGETQYF.

This sequence joins TRBV4-3 and TRBJ2-5; no clear D gene. The germline V gene has CDR1 LGHNA and CDR2 YSLEER. The V gene lost 0 bases and the J gene lost 5 bases, with 16 bases spanning the gap. This CDR3 has 16 amino acids. The CDR3 loop is CASSQDFEGSGETQYF. CDR3 bases: TGCGCCAGCAGCCAAGATTTTGAAGGAAGTGGGGAGACCCAGTACTTC.

This clonotype was seen a few times. The chain links TRBV6-1 to TRBJ1-6; D not resolved. CDR1 is MNHNS, CDR2 SASEGT, per germline. This CDR3 contains 14 residues. V lost 6 bases, J lost 6 bases, and 12 bases lay in between. The CDR3 DNA is TGTGCCAGCAGCCCTCATCGGGCTAATTCACCCCTCCACTTT. Its protein product is CASSPHRANSPLHF.

J is TRBJ2-7 and V is TRBV19, with 7 bases fitting TRBD2. The length of the CDR3 is 15 residues. The V segment lost 5 bases and the J segment 4 bases; nucleotides outside the gene matches: 11. Per germline, CDR1 LNHDA and CDR2 SQIVND (reference sequence). The CDR3 spells CASSFGGRTVYEQYF. Written as DNA, the CDR3 is TGTGCCAGTAGTTTTGGCGGGAGAACGGTTTACGAGCAGTACTTC.

The rearrangement links TRBV2 to TRBJ2-1; 9 positions match TRBD1. CDR1 is SNHLY, CDR2 FYNNEI, per germline. The CDR3 has 15 amino acids. V lost 7 bases, J lost 5 bases, and 9 bases stayed unmatched. For the CDR3, the DNA is TGTGCCAGCATAAGCTCCGGGACAGGGAACAATGAGCAGTTCTTC. Translation: CASISSGTGNNEQFF.

The chain uses TRBV12-3 or TRBV12-4 and TRBJ1-5; maybe TRBD1 (5 bases). V was trimmed by 2 bases and J by 9 bases, leaving 17 bases between them. The CDR3 is made up of 15 amino acids. The CDR3 bases are TGTGCCAGCAGTTTACGGGCCAGGGCCGGTCGGCCCCAGCATTTT. Amino acid sequence: CASSLRARAGRPQHF.

The gene calls are TRBV7-3 and TRBJ2-1, with D perhaps TRBD1 (6 bases). The germline CDR1 and CDR2 sequences are SGHTA and FQGTGA. CDR3 length: 15 residues. V was clipped by 5 bases and J by 7 bases, with 18 bases between them. CDR3 protein: CASSETGSPGNEQFF. CDR3 nucleotides: TGTGCCAGCAGCGAAACAGGGTCGCCAGGGAATGAGCAGTTCTTC.

The sample holds a few counts of this clonotype. The rearrangement joins TRBV7-8 to TRBJ2-3, with D possibly TRBD1 on 5 matching bases. V was clipped by 5 bases and J by 6 bases, with 12 bases between them. CDR1 is SGHVS and CDR2 is FQNEAQ in the germline V gene. There are 13 residues in the CDR3. CDR3 protein: CASSDQGLDTQYF. CDR3 bases: TGTGCCAGCAGCGATCAGGGTTTGGATACGCAGTATTTT.

The gene calls are TRBV7-9 and TRBJ2-1; unclear D gene. The germline V gene has CDR1 SEHNR and CDR2 FQNEAQ (reference sequence). The CDR3 is 14 amino acids. With 4 bases removed from V and 4 bases from J, the gap between germline ends came to 11 bases. The CDR3 DNA reads as TGTGCCAGCAGCTCTGCAATGGGGTACAATGAGCAGTTCTTC. Residues: CASSSAMGYNEQFF.

This chain connects TRBV15 to TRBJ2-5; 10 positions match TRBD1. After removal of 5 bases from V and 4 bases from J, the junction contained 4 bases not matched to a gene. The CDR3 sequence is 14 residues long. Germline V CDR1 and CDR2: LNHNV, YYDKDF (reference sequence). CDR3 protein: CATSGQGGLETQYF. The CDR3 DNA is TGTGCCACCAGCGGACAGGGGGGATTAGAGACCCAGTACTTC.